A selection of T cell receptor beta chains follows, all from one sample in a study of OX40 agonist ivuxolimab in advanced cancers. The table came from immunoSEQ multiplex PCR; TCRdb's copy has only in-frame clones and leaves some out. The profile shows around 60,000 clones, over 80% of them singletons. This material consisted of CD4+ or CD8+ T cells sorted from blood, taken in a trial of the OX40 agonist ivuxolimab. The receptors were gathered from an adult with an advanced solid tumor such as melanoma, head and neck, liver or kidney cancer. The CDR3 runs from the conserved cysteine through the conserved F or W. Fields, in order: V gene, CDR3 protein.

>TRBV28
CASRLGQTYEQYF
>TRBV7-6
CASSLGRQGIQETQYF
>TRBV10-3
CAISVGGTGRIGGYTF
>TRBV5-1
CASSLESLAGGGMYNEQFF
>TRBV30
CAWSIQLNTEAFF
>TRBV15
CATSRTQGLTTYEQYF
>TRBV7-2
CASSIGTSGLYEQFF
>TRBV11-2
CASSLSSGGNTGELFF
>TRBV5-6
CASSGQTLANYSYTF
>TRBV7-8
CASSLGQTGNTIYF
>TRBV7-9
CASSREGNYGYTF
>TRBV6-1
CASSGQDNTEAFF
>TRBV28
CASRRSGDLRSYEQYF
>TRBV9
CASSAQGDQPYNEQFF
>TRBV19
CASHLSGMDEKLFF
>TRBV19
CASSTGQYYTEAFF
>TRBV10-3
CAISDEGRAFYEQYF
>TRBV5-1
CASSLRGQGAYEQYF
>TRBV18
CASSPTRSGKDTGELFF
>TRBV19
CASSPPTATYEQYF
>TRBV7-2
CASSLAGGLTEAFF
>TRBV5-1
CASSSGTSGAYEQYF
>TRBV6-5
CASSYHGIGDYGYTF
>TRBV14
CASSQASGSWGEQFF
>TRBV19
CASSPGTENAGELFF
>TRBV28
CASSSPAGVRNTEAFF
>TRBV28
CASSTPDGYGYTF
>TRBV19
CASSPQIAGTGANVLTF
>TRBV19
CASSIVGYEQFF
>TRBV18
CASSPSGTTGNTIYF
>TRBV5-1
CASSLGQRTDTQYF
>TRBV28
CASRVQATNEKLFF
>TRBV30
CAWRAGLAGDNEQFF
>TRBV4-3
CASSQDPTSGNNEQFF
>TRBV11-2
CASSPAVNSPLHF
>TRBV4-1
CASSQEDRVYEPQHF
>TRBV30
CAWSGGRAGETQYF